This T cell receptor beta chain came from a study of T cell responses to AZD1222 COVID-19 vaccine listed by TCRdb under 2021. Study-wide context: AZD1222 recipients given second doses at about 4 weeks or at about 12 weeks were pooled, since spike-specific TCR depth and breadth were not found to differ between the two schedules. TCR sequencing was performed for roughly 250 trial participants, of whom about 210 were given two doses of AZD1222 and approximately 25 were given two doses of MenACWY control vaccine. Trial participants were enrolled by age into 18-55, 56-69 and 70-plus year subgroups, with around 150, 28 and 57 TCR-sequenced participants respectively. The study at large found these results: Spike-specific TCR breadth and depth rose significantly after two AZD1222 doses compared with day 0 and with MenACWY recipients. Participants were mostly white British, with more females than males. The authors suggested clonal diversity may have been underestimated. Reportedly, almost half of the unique spike-specific TCRs recognized epitopes lying outside the regions that are mutated in the B.1.351 and B.1.1.7 variants. Because no day 14 peak-response samples were available, repertoires were characterized only after the peak T cell response. The 56-69-year group was small, and its depth increase did not reach significance, likely because of low power. CD4 TCRs associated with the vaccine covered the entire spike protein, and the dominant responses were in regions 160-218 and 743-854. Conclusions about previously exposed vaccinees are limited because only six or seven AZD1222 recipients were SARS-CoV-2 seropositive at baseline.

The sample's time point label, decoded: baseline before first vaccination. The vaccinee samples were drawn from two UK trials, COV001 and COV002, one of which was a single-blind randomized controlled phase 2/3 trial testing AZD1222 (ChAdOx1 nCoV-19) in healthy adults. For TCRbeta chain sequencing, PBMC samples were collected from trial participants at day 0 and at day 28 after the second dose. The CDR3 regions of human TCRbeta chains were analyzed by immunosequencing. On the study's bioinformatics: Repertoire TCRs were matched against a reference library of SARS-CoV-2-specific TCRs generated with the MIRA antigen-specificity platform. Breadth was defined as the fraction of unique TCRs that were SARS-CoV-2-associated. Depth was defined as the fraction of total T cells that were SARS-CoV-2-associated. Each spike-specific TCR was assigned to its reactive spike region and to a CD4 or CD8 class using the MIRA data. Log10-transformed breadth and depth values were compared by one-way ANOVA with Sidak's multiple comparisons tests. TCRdb carries this immuneACCESS record with in-frame sequences only. Its versions omit some clonotypes, under half of them owing to an unresolved V gene in the studies checked, with the rest unexplained. That table is the source of V, J and clone size, and D and trimming were worked out from the DNA. The sample table shows roughly 140,000 clones, and approximately 88% are seen once. About 14% of the sample belongs to the ten largest clones.

As for this clone: The specificity of this receptor is unknown. There are no base qualities to consult, and no much larger clone falls within one base.

Sequencing used peripheral blood, obtained on day 0 of AZD1222 vaccination. This TCR derives from an adult in good health.

In nucleotides, the sequence is TGTGCCATCAGCGACAGTAGCAATCAGCCCCAGCATTTT. This gives the protein CAISDSSNQPQHF. The sequence links TRBV10-3 to TRBJ1-5; perhaps TRBD1 is the D gene, with 5 bases matching. The CDR3 holds 13 amino acids from the cysteine to the phenylalanine. Here the CDR3 DNA is all that survives: 39 bases in frame from base 1. The V end loses 6 bases and the J end loses 0 bases, and a stretch of 6 bases separates them. As encoded in the germline V gene, CDR1 is ENHRY while CDR2 is SYGVKD.